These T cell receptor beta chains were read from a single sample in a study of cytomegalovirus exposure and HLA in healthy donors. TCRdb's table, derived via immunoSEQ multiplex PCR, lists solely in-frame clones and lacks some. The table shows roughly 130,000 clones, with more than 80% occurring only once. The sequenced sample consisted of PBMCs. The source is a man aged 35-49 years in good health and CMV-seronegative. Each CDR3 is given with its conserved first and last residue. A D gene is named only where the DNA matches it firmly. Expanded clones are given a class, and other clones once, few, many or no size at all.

CASSSVPGLAGAWNEQFF TGTGCCAGCAGTTCAGTCCCGGGACTAGCGGGAGCCTGGAATGAGCAGTTCTTC TRBV7-2 NA TRBD2 TRBJ2-1
CASSPGVGETQYF TGTGCCAGCAGTCCAGGGGTGGGGGAGACCCAGTACTTC TRBV27 NA NA TRBJ2-5
CASSVTQPKVEQYF TGTGCCAGCAGTGTGACACAACCCAAAGTCGAGCAGTACTTC TRBV5-6 NA NA TRBJ2-7
CASSYSTGRGYTF TGTGCCAGCAGTTACTCGACAGGTCGCGGCTACACCTTC TRBV6-5 NA NA TRBJ1-2
CAWSPGDRENSPLHF TGTGCCTGGAGTCCAGGGGACAGAGAAAATTCACCCCTCCACTTT TRBV30 NA TRBD1 TRBJ1-6
CASRARLLAGGPYEQYF TGTGCCAGCAGGGCCCGTTTACTAGCGGGAGGGCCCTACGAGCAGTACTTC TRBV27 NA TRBD2 TRBJ2-7
CASSDPSSVYSNQPQHF TGTGCCAGCAGTGACCCCTCCTCGGTTTATAGCAATCAGCCCCAGCATTTT TRBV6-1 once NA TRBJ1-5
CASSYGGAATDTQYF TGTGCCAGCAGTTACGGGGGGGCGGCCACAGATACGCAGTATTTT TRBV7-8 NA TRBD2 TRBJ2-3
CASRPGGVQGPQHF TGTGCCAGCAGACCGGGCGGGGTCCAAGGGCCCCAGCATTTT TRBV5-8 NA NA TRBJ1-5
CASSSIYNEQFF TGTGCCAGCTCGTCAATTTACAATGAGCAGTTCTTC TRBV18 NA NA TRBJ2-1
CAIASHGGRAGELFF TGTGCCATCGCCTCCCACGGGGGGAGAGCCGGGGAGCTGTTTTTT TRBV10-3 NA TRBD2 TRBJ2-2
CASSFSGGVGYTF TGTGCCAGCAGTTTCTCAGGGGGCGTCGGCTACACCTTC TRBV28 few TRBD1 TRBJ1-2
CAWSEAGRPEQYF TGTGCCTGGAGTGAAGCGGGACGTCCCGAGCAGTACTTC TRBV30 NA TRBD2 TRBJ2-7
CASRTAGEKLFF TGTGCCAGCCGGACAGCGGGGGAAAAACTGTTTTTT TRBV28 few NA TRBJ1-4
CASSPPSTYEQYF TGTGCCAGCTCACCCCCGAGCACCTACGAGCAGTACTTC TRBV18 NA NA TRBJ2-7
CASSERQGRGKTEAFF TGTGCCAGCAGTGAGCGACAGGGGAGGGGGAAAACTGAAGCTTTCTTT TRBV25-1 NA TRBD1 TRBJ1-1
CASSPRTGAANYGYTF TGTGCCAGCAGCCCTCGGACAGGGGCAGCTAACTATGGCTACACCTTC TRBV7-9 once TRBD1 TRBJ1-2
CASAVYNEQFF TGTGCCAGCGCGGTTTACAATGAGCAGTTCTTC TRBV2 NA NA TRBJ2-1
CASSYSLTGNYEQYF TGTGCCAGCAGTTACTCGTTGACAGGGAACTACGAGCAGTACTTC TRBV6-5 NA TRBD1 TRBJ2-7
CASSLSGGTGAFGTQYF TGCGCCAGCAGCTTATCCGGAGGGACAGGGGCTTTTGGGACCCAGTACTTC TRBV5-1 NA TRBD1 TRBJ2-5
CASSFGGVGYEQYF TGTGCCAGCAGTTTTGGAGGGGTCGGCTACGAGCAGTACTTC TRBV27 NA NA TRBJ2-7
CASSPEGASNQPQHF TGTGCCAGCAGCCCGGAAGGGGCAAGCAATCAGCCCCAGCATTTT TRBV4-2 NA NA TRBJ1-5
CASSYDQRGLGETQYF TGTGCCAGCAGTTACGACCAGCGCGGCCTCGGAGAGACCCAGTACTTC TRBV6-5 NA NA TRBJ2-5
CASIASSGNTIYF TGTGCCAGCATCGCGAGCTCTGGAAACACCATATATTTT TRBV28 NA NA TRBJ1-3
CASSGDLGGTGELFF TGTGCCAGCAGTGGAGATCTTGGCGGCACCGGGGAGCTGTTTTTT TRBV2 NA NA TRBJ2-2
CASSVGVGTGALEAFF TGTGCCAGCAGCGTAGGAGTAGGGACAGGGGCGTTGGAAGCTTTCTTT TRBV9 once TRBD1 TRBJ1-1
CASREASDSYGYTF TGTGCCAGCAGAGAGGCATCAGATTCCTATGGCTACACCTTC TRBV27 few NA TRBJ1-2
CASSPSGRGPDTQYF TGTGCCAGCAGCCCAAGCGGGAGGGGACCAGATACGCAGTATTTT TRBV28 NA TRBD2 TRBJ2-3
CASSPQTGTRYTF TGTGCCAGCAGCCCCCAGACAGGAACCCGCTACACCTTC TRBV7-9 NA NA TRBJ1-2
CASSPGQGGYGYTF TGCGCCAGCAGCCCGGGACAGGGGGGGTATGGCTACACCTTC TRBV5-1 NA TRBD1 TRBJ1-2
CASSRGGVGEQYF TGTGCCAGCAGCCGTGGGGGGGTAGGCGAGCAGTACTTC TRBV5-4 NA TRBD2 TRBJ2-7
CASSYRTSGSGSEQFF TGTGCCAGCAGTTACCGGACTAGCGGGAGCGGGAGTGAGCAGTTCTTC TRBV27 NA TRBD2 TRBJ2-1